The 8 T cell receptor beta chains given below trace back to one sample, sequenced in a study of long-term antiretroviral therapy in people with HIV. A v3.0 immunoSEQ assay was performed at survey level. Sequencing was performed with immunoSEQ multiplex PCR; in TCRdb, only in-frame clones are kept and a portion is missing. The data show around 12,000 clones, with about nine tenths seen just once and roughly 21% held by the top ten. Sequencing used unsorted PBMCs, obtained 2.1 years after starting antiretroviral therapy. The receptors originated from a woman aged 40 to 50 with HIV.

The chain recombines TRBV6-5 with TRBJ2-7; D gene uncertain. Looked up from germline, CDR1 is MNHEY and CDR2 is SVGAGI. V lost 6 bases and J lost 3, with 15 bases in between. CDR3 length: 14 amino acids. The DNA for the CDR3 is TGTGCCAGCAGAACGGGCAGGTCAAGCTACGAGCAGTACTTC. It codes for CASRTGRSSYEQYF.

This clone was picked up one time. The chain employs TRBV30 and TRBJ1-2; the D is unclear. CDR1 is GTSNPN and CDR2 is SVGIG in the germline V gene (reference sequence). V was clipped by 2 bases and J by 2 bases, with 9 bases between them. There are 13 residues in the CDR3. The DNA of the CDR3 is TGTGCCTGGAGTATGACCGGCAACTATGGCTACACCTTC. Its translation is CAWSMTGNYGYTF.

The chain joins TRBV7-2 to TRBJ2-1; D may be TRBD2 (5 bases). The germline V gene has CDR1 SGHTA and CDR2 FQGNSA. CDR3 length equals 15 residues. V lost 6 bases to trimming and J lost 2 bases, with 14 bases between them. The CDR3 region is CASRLSGSPYNEQFF. In DNA, the CDR3 is TGTGCCAGCAGACTCTCGGGGTCCCCCTACAATGAGCAGTTCTTC.

The V and J genes are TRBV18 and TRBJ1-5; D perhaps matches TRBD1 (5 bases). Looked up from germline, CDR1 is KGHSH and CDR2 is LQKENI. V lost 6 bases and J 5 bases, leaving 11 bases between the germline ends. The CDR3 spans 13 residues. CDR3 bases: TGTGCCAGCTCCCCCTTGGGGGATCAGCCCCAGCATTTT. Protein: CASSPLGDQPQHF.

V and J are TRBV30 and TRBJ1-1; 7 nucleotides line up with TRBD1. This CDR3 is 11 amino acids long. Germline CDR1 reads GTSNPN; CDR2 reads SVGIG (reference sequence). With V trimmed by 4 bases and J by 8 bases, 4 bases remained unmatched. As DNA, the CDR3 is TGTGCCTGGATGACAGGGCCCGAAGCTTTCTTT. Residues: CAWMTGPEAFF.

The chain links TRBV29-1 to TRBJ2-7; tentatively, D is TRBD1 (6 bases). In germline, CDR1 is SQVTM, CDR2 ANQGSEA. V was clipped by 6 bases and J by 5 bases, with 20 bases between them. This CDR3 has 14 residues. The CDR3 spells CSVTVSGALDEQYF. CDR3 coding DNA: TGCAGCGTCACCGTGTCAGGGGCACTGGACGAGCAGTACTTC.

The V call is TRBV6-4, the J call TRBJ2-3; 13 bases match TRBD2. Unmatched junction bases numbered 2, after V lost 3 bases and J lost 2 bases. Germline CDR1 MRHNA, CDR2 SNTAGT. The CDR3 length is 16 residues. Written as DNA, the CDR3 is TGTGCCAGCAGTGAAGGGACTAGCGGGAACACAGATACGCAGTATTTT. Translation: CASSEGTSGNTDTQYF.

This chain links TRBV7-2 with TRBJ2-3, with no clear D. V was pared by 5 bases and J by 2 bases, with 5 bases between. The germline V gene has CDR1 SGHTA and CDR2 FQGNSA. This CDR3 has 12 residues. CDR3 sequence (DNA): TGTGCCAGCAGCATATTCACAGATACGCAGTATTTT. Translating gives CASSIFTDTQYF.